The 2 T cell receptor beta chains below were found in one sample sequenced in a study of cytomegalovirus exposure and HLA in healthy donors. With 60 Vbeta and 13 Jbeta primers, the PCR was carried out. Produced via immunoSEQ multiplex PCR; TCRdb's table is partial and in-frame only. The table has around 180,000 clones, 80% seen once; the top ten hold around 0.99%. The sequencing input was PBMCs. All receptors come from a woman aged 40 to 50 in good health and CMV-seronegative.

This clone was seen more than once but under ten times. V is TRBV9 and J is TRBJ2-5, with 10 bases identical to TRBD2. CDR3 length: 17 residues. Germline CDR1 reads SGDLS; CDR2 reads YYNGEE. The J segment lost 4 bases and the V segment lost 0 bases, leaving 9 bases of the junction unmatched. CDR3 bases: TGTGCCAGCAGCGTAGCTGGCGGAGCGGGAGGGACAGAGACCCAGTACTTC. This sequence encodes CASSVAGGAGGTETQYF.

V gene TRBV6-5 combines with J gene TRBJ2-1; 8 nucleotides line up with TRBD2. Germline V CDR1 and CDR2: MNHEY, SVGAGI. The V segment lost 0 bases and the J segment 7 bases; nucleotides outside the gene matches: 2. The CDR3 totals 14 residues. The CDR3 region is CASSYSGGGNEQFF. CDR3 in DNA: TGTGCCAGCAGTTACTCTGGCGGGGGGAATGAGCAGTTCTTC.